This passage covers 17 T cell receptor beta chains from one sample sequenced in a study of blood T cell repertoires in COVID-19. Data came from immunoSEQ multiplex PCR; TCRdb stores just in-frame clones and leaves some out. Of about 110,000 clones detected, around four fifths appear once; the ten largest clones hold 7.9%. Sequences were obtained from peripheral blood. These receptors were obtained from a man between 70 and 80 years old with acute or convalescent COVID-19.

This chain uses TRBV5-5 with TRBJ1-1; the match to TRBD1 covers 7 bases. Germline lookup yields CDR1 SGHKS and CDR2 YYEKEE (reference sequence). V was pared by 3 bases and J by 5 bases, with 4 bases of the junction left unmatched. This CDR3 region has 13 residues. The CDR3: CASSWGTETEAFF. CDR3 DNA: TGTGCCAGCAGCTGGGGGACAGAAACTGAAGCTTTCTTT.

The chain has TRBV7-3 and TRBJ2-1; 9 bases are a match to TRBD2. CDR3 length equals 15 residues. Germline-derived CDR1 and CDR2 are SGHTA and FQGTGA. V trimming: 4 bases; J trimming: 9 bases; junction bases outside the gene matches: 10. The CDR3 bases are TGTGCCAGCAGCTCGCTGGGACTAGCAGCGGGTGAGCAGTTCTTC. Translating gives CASSSLGLAAGEQFF.

The gene calls are TRBV3-1 (or the pseudogene TRBV3-2) and TRBJ2-7; D perhaps matches TRBD1 (5 bases). Between the trimmed V and J ends, which lost 9 bases and 3 bases, there was a span of 12 bases. Germline assignment: CDR1 LGHDT and CDR2 YNNKEL (reference sequence). The CDR3 is made up of 12 amino acids. The CDR3 nucleotides are TGTGCCAGGCCCAGACAGCTCTACGAGCAGTACTTC. This encodes CARPRQLYEQYF.

V is TRBV5-1 and J is TRBJ2-5, with a weak D call TRBD1 (6 bases). The germline V gene has CDR1 SGHRS and CDR2 YFSETQ. V lost 3 bases and J 3 bases, leaving 6 bases between the germline ends. This CDR3 contains 12 residues. The CDR3 nucleotides are TGCGCCAGCAGCTCAGGGGAAGAGACCCAGTACTTC. This codes for CASSSGEETQYF.

The rearrangement links TRBV30 to TRBJ1-4; no reliable D call. The CDR3 has 13 residues. V lost 0 bases to trimming and J lost 4 bases, with 6 bases between them. Germline lookup yields CDR1 GTSNPN and CDR2 SVGIG (reference sequence). CDR3 sequence: CAWSVQFNEKLFF. As DNA, the CDR3 is TGTGCCTGGAGTGTACAGTTTAATGAAAAACTGTTTTTT.

The chain carries TRBV28 and TRBJ2-7, with a tentative D call TRBD1 (5 bases). Trimming cost V 2 bases and J 3 bases, with 11 bases left between them. The CDR3 runs 14 residues. Germline CDR1 MDHEN, CDR2 SYDVKM. As DNA, the CDR3 is TGTGCCAGCAGTTTAGGCAGGGCCGGCTACGAGCAGTACTTC. Translation: CASSLGRAGYEQYF.

This chain connects TRBV7-6 to TRBJ2-5; 15 bases map to TRBD2. Germline-derived CDR1 and CDR2 are SGHVS and FNYEAQ. The CDR3 is 15 residues long. Trimming took 6 bases from V and 5 from J; bases not matched to a gene: 4. CDR3 sequence reads: CASRVGLAGGETQYF. CDR3 coding DNA: TGTGCCAGCAGAGTCGGACTAGCGGGAGGGGAGACCCAGTACTTC.

This chain joins TRBV28 and TRBJ2-3; D is possibly TRBD2 (5 bases). The germline V gene has CDR1 MDHEN and CDR2 SYDVKM. Trimming left V 5 bases short and J 1 base short, with 7 bases between. This CDR3 region has 13 residues. For the CDR3, the DNA is TGTGCCAGCAGTGGTAGCGGCACAGATACGCAGTATTTT. This sequence encodes CASSGSGTDTQYF. The entire variable domain, with the rest obtained from reference TRBV28 and TRBJ2-3, is as follows: DVKVTQSSRYLVKRTGEKVFLECVQDMDHENMFWYRQDPGLGLRLIYFSYDVKMKEKGDIPEGYSVSREKKERFSLILESASTNQTSMYLCASSGSGTDTQYFGPGTRLTVL.

This rearrangement joins TRBV15 to TRBJ2-1; 10 bases map to TRBD1. V lost 1 base to trimming and J lost 3 bases; unmatched junction nucleotides: 0. Germline V gene data show CDR1 as LNHNV and CDR2 as YYDKDF (reference sequence). The CDR3 is made up of 15 amino acids. CDR3 sequence reads: CATSRGDRGYNEQFF. The DNA for the CDR3 is TGTGCCACCAGCAGAGGGGACAGGGGCTACAATGAGCAGTTCTTC.

This clone was seen once. The chain links TRBV10-3 to TRBJ1-2; D possibly corresponds to TRBD1 (6 bases). This CDR3 is built from 13 residues. Germline V gene data show CDR1 as ENHRY and CDR2 as SYGVKD. V lost 9 bases, J lost 4 bases, and 15 bases lay in between. The CDR3 spells CAIGPRGAYGYTF. Written as DNA, the CDR3 is TGTGCCATTGGGCCTCGGGGGGCCTATGGCTACACCTTC.

The chain employs TRBV3-1 (or the pseudogene TRBV3-2) and TRBJ1-6; possibly TRBD1 for D (6 bases). CDR1 and CDR2 from the germline V gene are LGHDT and YNNKEL (reference sequence). The V gene lost 4 bases and the J gene lost 5 bases, with 15 bases spanning the gap. There are 16 residues in the CDR3. The CDR3 region is CASSPTGGRNNSPLHF. DNA of the CDR3: TGTGCCAGCAGCCCCACGGGGGGGCGCAATAATTCACCCCTCCACTTT.

The J gene is TRBJ1-6, the V gene TRBV2; D uncertain. CDR3 length: 14 amino acids. V lost 2 bases to trimming and J lost 7 bases, with 9 bases between them. In germline, CDR1 is SNHLY, CDR2 FYNNEI. The CDR3 protein is CASSETRRNSPLHF. In DNA form, the CDR3 reads TGTGCCAGCAGTGAAACAAGGAGGAATTCACCCCTCCACTTT. The full variable domain, in which reference TRBV2 and TRBJ1-6 provide the parts outside the CDR3, is EPEVTQTPSHQVTQMGQEVILRCVPISNHLYFYWYRQILGQKVEFLVSFYNNEISEKSEIFDDQFSVERPDGSNFTLKIRSTKLEDSAMYFCASSETRRNSPLHFGNGTRLTVT.

The J gene is TRBJ2-2, the V gene TRBV3-1 (or the pseudogene TRBV3-2), with D tentatively TRBD2 (7 bases). The CDR3 loop spans 19 amino acids. Looked up from germline, CDR1 is LGHDT and CDR2 is YNNKEL (reference sequence). V lost 4 bases and J 2 bases, leaving 23 bases between the germline ends. The CDR3 region is CASSRGGRARQPNTGELFF. The CDR3 nucleotides are TGTGCCAGCAGCCGGGGGGGGCGAGCTCGACAGCCAAACACCGGGGAGCTGTTTTTT.

The CDR3 reads CASSHSQGVYGYTF. CDR3 DNA sequence: TGTGCCAGCAGCCATTCTCAGGGGGTCTATGGCTACACCTTC. V gene TRBV9 combines with J gene TRBJ1-2; TRBD1 aligns across 7 bases. Germline V lookup: CDR1 SGDLS, CDR2 YYNGEE. The CDR3 has 14 residues. Germline trimming cut 4 bases from V and 4 bases from J; bases unmatched to any gene: 7.

Regarding this clone: Other nucleotide sequences from this sample produce the same CDR3. The chain recombines TRBV20-1 with TRBJ2-7; D is possibly TRBD1 (5 bases). Per germline, CDR1 DFQATT and CDR2 SNEGSKA (reference sequence). CDR3 length: 11 residues. The ends were cut back, 4 bases at V and 5 bases at J, with 9 bases in the middle. CDR3: CSATSGHEQYF. In DNA form, the CDR3 reads TGCAGTGCTACATCAGGGCACGAGCAGTACTTC.

The chain uses TRBV5-1 and TRBJ2-3; TRBD2 is a possible D gene (5 bases). Trimming pared 4 bases from V and 6 bases from J, leaving 21 bases between. The CDR3 contains 16 residues. From germline, CDR1 is SGHRS and CDR2 YFSETQ. Written as DNA, the CDR3 is TGCGCCAGCAGCCCGGATGGAGGTCCTGGAATGGATACGCAGTATTTT. Residues: CASSPDGGPGMDTQYF.

The V gene is TRBV14, the J gene TRBJ2-7; 11 nucleotides match TRBD2. CDR3 length equals 20 residues. The germline V gene encodes CDR1 SGHDN and CDR2 FVKESK. V was pared by 1 base and J by 3 bases, with 17 bases of the junction left unmatched. The CDR3 DNA follows: TGTGCCAGCAGCCAAGCTACTAAAGGACTAGCGGGTCCGGTACGCTACGAGCAGTACTTC. It encodes CASSQATKGLAGPVRYEQYF.